This T cell receptor beta chain was identified during a study of CD8+ T cells in alopecia areata. Trimming cost V 10 bases and J 7 bases; bases outside gene matches: 6. The CDR3 totals 12 residues. Looked up from germline, CDR1 is LNHDA and CDR2 is SQIVND (reference sequence). Study-level points and caveats: Lesional scalp, notably in alopecia totalis/universalis, had clonality above that of normal scalp.

Sequencing relied on a cDNA template that was reverse transcribed from extracted RNA. The protocol was immunoSEQ multiplex PCR, while the TCRdb copy is restricted to in-frame clones and leaves out a portion. Among roughly 150,000 clones listed, approximately 56% were seen once. Concerning this clone itself: Its antigen remains unidentified.

Source material: CD8+ T cells sorted from blood. The TCR comes from a human donor in good health. The chain links TRBV19 to TRBJ2-2, with 7 bases aligning to TRBD1. DNA of the CDR3: TGTGCCACTAGACAGGGCGGCGGGGAGCTGTTTTTT. Its protein product is CATRQGGGELFF. The full variable domain, completed using reference TRBV19 and TRBJ2-2, is DGGITQSPKYLFRKEGQNVTLSCEQNLNHDAMYWYRQDPGQGLRLIYYSQIVNDFQKGDIAEGYSVSREKKESFPLTVTSAQKNPTAFYLCATRQGGGELFFGEGSRLTVL.